One sample yielded the 31 T cell receptor beta chains listed below, sequenced in a study of blood T cells in healthy people across ages. Through a sample-barcoded 5' primer and a J-beta primer mix, a second PCR was run for roughly 7 to 12 cycles. From the 5' RACE reads, TCRdb called clonotypes with MiXCR, one entry per CDR3 protein. The sample shows about 510,000 distinct CDR3 sequences, about 27% of them seen only once. These records were also assigned to another study, of T cells of mothers and their children.

The sample consisted of blood. Receptors were obtained from a boy aged 2-9 years in good health.

This clonotype was observed a handful of times. The chain employs TRBV5-8 and TRBJ2-3; D might be TRBD1 (5 bases). The V end was cut by 2 bases, the J end by 1 base, with 14 bases between. CDR1 and CDR2 (germline): SGHTS, YDEGEE. CDR3 length equals 16 residues. CDR3 bases: TGTGCCAGCAGCTTAAATGGGGCCCTAGGCACAGATACGCAGTATTTT. Translation gives CASSLNGALGTDTQYF.

This clonotype was observed a handful of times. The chain uses TRBV20-1 and TRBJ2-1; 10 positions agree with TRBD2. This CDR3 comprises 13 residues. J lost 8 bases, V lost 6 bases, and 7 bases had no gene match. Per the germline V gene, CDR1 is DFQATT and CDR2 is SNEGSKA (reference sequence). The CDR3 DNA follows: TGCAGTGCCTTAGCGGGGGGATTATATGAGCAGTTCTTC. The encoded protein is CSALAGGLYEQFF.

The V call is TRBV4-2, the J call TRBJ2-1; 14 nucleotides agree with TRBD2. The J call could be wrong; TRBJ2-7 is a better fit for the DNA end. Germline CDR1 reads LGHNA; CDR2 reads YNFKEQ. The CDR3 extends over 20 amino acids. DNA of the CDR3: TGTGCCAGCAGCCAAGAAAGCTGGCTGGGACTAGCGGGGGCGTCCTACGAGCAGTACTTC. This translates into CASSQESWLGLAGASYEQYF.

The chain joins TRBV20-1 to TRBJ1-2, with TRBD1 identical over 7 bases. Trimming at V came to 5 bases and at J to 2 bases, leaving 11 bases not matched to a gene. CDR1 is DFQATT and CDR2 is SNEGSKA in the germline V gene (reference sequence). The CDR3 has 15 residues. CDR3 nucleotides: TGCAGTGCTGACCGGGACAGAGATAAGAACTATGGCTACACCTTC. Translated: CSADRDRDKNYGYTF.

This clonotype was seen a handful of times. DNA of the CDR3: TGCGCCAGCAGCTTGACTCAACAAGAGACCCAGTACTTC. Its translation is CASSLTQQETQYF. This chain connects TRBV5-1 to TRBJ2-5; D gene ambiguous. This CDR3 contains 13 residues. Germline V CDR1 and CDR2: SGHRS, YFSETQ. Between the trimmed V and J ends, which lost 1 base and 2 bases, there was a span of 6 bases. The variable domain in full, with the rest retrieved from reference TRBV5-1 and TRBJ2-5, is KAGVTQTPRYLIKTRGQQVTLSCSPISGHRSVSWYQQTPGQGLQFLFEYFSETQRNKGNFPGRFSGRQFSNSRSEMNVSTLELGDSALYLCASSLTQQETQYFGPGTRLLVL.

The sample holds a few counts of this clonotype. CDR3 amino acids: CASSRAGFYNEQFF. In nucleotides, the CDR3 is TGTGCCAGCAGTCGAGCGGGATTCTACAATGAGCAGTTCTTC. This chain uses TRBV28 with TRBJ2-7; 7 positions agree with TRBD2. The J call is uncertain, as TRBJ2-1 better fits the DNA end. CDR1 MDHEN and CDR2 SYDVKM come from the germline V gene. The CDR3 spans 14 residues.

This clonotype was observed a few times. V gene TRBV19 combines with J gene TRBJ2-2; D is ambiguous. The germline CDR1 and CDR2 sequences are LNHDA and SQIVND (reference sequence). The CDR3 covers 14 residues. V was trimmed by 3 bases and J by 3 bases, leaving 8 bases between them. The CDR3 here is CASSIMGYTGELFF. The CDR3 coding sequence is TGTGCCAGTAGTATTATGGGGTACACCGGGGAGCTGTTTTTT.

This clonotype has more than one count but fewer than ten. This chain connects TRBV5-1 to TRBJ1-2; D is possibly TRBD1 (5 bases). Germline V CDR1 and CDR2: SGHRS, YFSETQ. This CDR3 spans 14 amino acids. The ends were cut back, 4 bases at V and 0 bases at J, with 10 bases in the middle. The CDR3 protein is CASSPTTANYGYTF. CDR3 DNA: TGCGCCAGCAGCCCTACGACAGCTAACTATGGCTACACCTTC.

CDR3 protein: CASGPPSSGGLYEQYF. CDR3 coding DNA: TGTGCCAGCGGGCCCCCCTCTAGCGGGGGCCTCTACGAGCAGTACTTC. The chain joins TRBV21-1 to TRBJ2-7; the DNA was not compared with TRBD2, the D call given in the table. TRBV21-1 corresponds to a pseudogene. The CDR3 extends over 16 amino acids.

The V call is TRBV7-9, the J call TRBJ2-6; D tentatively reads TRBD1 or TRBD2 (5 bases each). The CDR3 runs 18 residues. Germline loops: CDR1 SEHNR, CDR2 FQNEAQ (reference sequence). V was shortened by 5 bases and J by 3 bases, with 20 bases between the two germline ends. The CDR3 DNA is TGTGCCAGCAGCCTCTTGGGGGTCGGAGTTGGTGGGGCCAACGTCCTGACTTTC. Its protein is CASSLLGVGVGGANVLTF.

The J gene is TRBJ2-5, the V gene TRBV5-1; 10 nucleotides agree with TRBD2. The J call may be incorrect, as the DNA end agrees better with TRBJ2-7. CDR1 and CDR2 (germline): SGHRS, YFSETQ. CDR3 length equals 16 residues. CDR3 nucleotides: TGCGCCAGCAGCCGTAGCGGCCTAGCGGGGGCCTACGAGCAGTACTTC. As protein: CASSRSGLAGAYEQYF.

This clonotype has a handful of counts. The chain employs TRBV6-6 and TRBJ1-1; TRBD1 matches 7 bases. This CDR3 has 13 residues. Trimming cost V 5 bases and J 11 bases; bases outside gene matches: 11. CDR1 is MNHNY and CDR2 is SVGAGI in the germline V gene (reference sequence). The CDR3 protein is CASSLPGTEGAFF. The CDR3 nucleotides are TGTGCCAGCAGTCTGCCCGGGACAGAGGGTGCTTTCTTT.

The chain combines TRBV10-2 with TRBJ2-5; weak D call: TRBD1 (7 bases). V was clipped by 6 bases and J by 4 bases, with 9 bases between them. CDR3 length: 12 amino acids. Germline loops: CDR1 WSHSY, CDR2 SAAADI. CDR3 in DNA: TGCGCCAGCAGGCAGGGGGGAGAGACCCAGTACTTC. Protein sequence: CASRQGGETQYF.

V and J are TRBV14 and TRBJ2-2; D gene ambiguous. The germline V gene encodes CDR1 SGHDN and CDR2 FVKESK. The CDR3 sequence is 14 residues long. V was pared by 0 bases and J by 0 bases, with 2 bases between. The CDR3 DNA follows: TGTGCCAGCAGCCAAGAACCGAACACCGGGGAGCTGTTTTTT. It yields the protein CASSQEPNTGELFF.

This clonotype turned up a few times. The rearrangement uses TRBV7-2 and TRBJ1-2; TRBD1 is a possible D gene (5 bases). The CDR3 contains 13 residues. Trimming took off 5 bases at V and 8 bases at J, with 15 bases between the two ends. Germline CDR1 reads SGHTA; CDR2 reads FQGNSA. CDR3 DNA sequence: TGTGCCAGCAGCCTACGGGGGAGAGGGGGCTACACCTTC. Translating it yields CASSLRGRGGYTF.

This clonotype was observed a few times. The chain uses TRBV7-9 and TRBJ1-2, with D unclear. Germline CDR1 is SEHNR and CDR2 is FQNEAQ (reference sequence). V lost 0 bases and J lost 5, with 10 bases in between. The CDR3 sequence is 14 residues long. The CDR3 sequence: CASSLATNLYGYTF. CDR3 bases: TGTGCCAGCAGCTTAGCTACGAACCTTTATGGCTACACCTTC.

This clonotype was seen a handful of times. This sequence joins TRBV5-6 and TRBJ2-7; D could derive from TRBD1 or TRBD2 (5 bases each). In germline, CDR1 is SGHDT, CDR2 YYEEEE. CDR3 length: 15 residues. The V gene lost 3 bases and the J gene lost 2 bases, with 15 bases spanning the gap. The CDR3: CASSSPGTDPYEQYF. As DNA, the CDR3 is TGTGCCAGCAGCTCCCCGGGGACGGACCCCTACGAGCAGTACTTC.

A few counts support this clonotype. V and J are TRBV5-1 and TRBJ2-5; the match to TRBD2 covers 9 bases. The V segment lost 4 bases and the J segment 5 bases; nucleotides outside the gene matches: 9. This CDR3 region has 15 residues. The germline V gene encodes CDR1 SGHRS and CDR2 YFSETQ. The CDR3 sequence: CASSRASGEVETQYF. The DNA for the CDR3 is TGCGCCAGCAGCAGAGCTAGCGGGGAGGTGGAGACCCAGTACTTC.

This chain connects TRBV5-1 to TRBJ2-2; D is uncertain. Germline V gene sequence: CDR1 SGHRS, CDR2 YFSETQ. The length of the CDR3 is 15 residues. V was shortened by 1 base and J by 0 bases, with 7 bases between the two germline ends. CDR3 nucleotides: TGCGCCAGCAGCTTGTATGAACCGAACACCGGGGAGCTGTTTTTT. As protein: CASSLYEPNTGELFF.

CDR3 sequence: CASRGQANTEAFF. The CDR3 DNA reads TGTGCCAGCAGGGGACAGGCGAACACTGAAGCTTTCTTT. The rearrangement uses TRBV25-1 and TRBJ1-1; TRBD1 matches 8 bases. The V segment lost 6 bases and the J segment 1 base; nucleotides outside the gene matches: 1. CDR3 length: 13 amino acids. CDR1 is MGHDK, CDR2 SYGVNS, per germline.

The rearrangement uses TRBV11-2 and TRBJ2-3, with 9 positions matching TRBD2. Germline V gene sequence: CDR1 SGHAT, CDR2 FQNNGV. V lost 6 bases, J lost 0 bases, and 7 bases stayed unmatched. This CDR3 is 16 amino acids long. The CDR3 sequence: CASRPIAGESTDTQYF. CDR3 DNA sequence: TGTGCCAGCAGACCCATAGCGGGGGAGAGCACAGATACGCAGTATTTT.

This chain links TRBV20-1 with TRBJ1-4; D is uncertain. The CDR3 is made up of 14 amino acids. V was cut by 7 bases and J by 0 bases, with 12 bases left in between. Germline V gene lookup returns CDR1 DFQATT and CDR2 SNEGSKA (reference sequence). CDR3 coding DNA: TGCAGTGTCACGTTAAGAACAACTAATGAAAAACTGTTTTTT. Amino acid sequence: CSVTLRTTNEKLFF.

This clonotype was detected a few times. V usage is TRBV12-3 or TRBV12-4 and J usage is TRBJ1-2; D possibly corresponds to TRBD1 (5 bases). The V end was cut by 6 bases, the J end by 3 bases, with 8 bases between. The length of the CDR3 is 12 residues. CDR3 nucleotide sequence: TGTGCCAGCAGCCTGGGGCACTATGGCTACACCTTC. Its protein is CASSLGHYGYTF.

This clonotype was counted a single time. The CDR3 protein is CASSQEWRAGGSGELFF. The CDR3 nucleotides read TGCGCCAGCAGCCAAGAGTGGAGAGCGGGAGGCTCCGGGGAGCTGTTTTTT. This chain joins TRBV4-1 and TRBJ2-2, with 9 bases fitting TRBD2. This CDR3 contains 17 residues. Germline values: CDR1 MGHRA, CDR2 YSYEKL. Losses at the gene ends were 0 bases for V and 6 bases for J; bases not matched to a gene: 8.

This clonotype was observed a handful of times. The chain carries TRBV18 and TRBJ2-2; D might be TRBD1 (6 bases). Per germline, CDR1 KGHSH and CDR2 LQKENI. This CDR3 contains 15 residues. Trimming left V 2 bases short and J 6 bases short, with 13 bases between. The CDR3 loop reads CASSPSRGSSGELFF. Written as DNA, the CDR3 is TGTGCCAGCTCACCATCCAGGGGCTCTTCCGGGGAGCTGTTTTTT.

This clonotype has a handful of counts. The genes are TRBV21-1 and TRBJ2-2. TRBV21-1 counts as a pseudogene. This CDR3 is built from 14 residues. This CDR3 reads CASSKGKDTGELFF. The CDR3 DNA reads TGTGCCAGCAGCAAAGGAAAAGACACCGGGGAGCTGTTTTTT.

The chain employs TRBV29-1 and TRBJ2-5; 9 bases fit TRBD2. There are 12 residues in the CDR3. The germline V gene has CDR1 SQVTM and CDR2 ANQGSEA. The V segment lost 3 bases and the J segment 11 bases; nucleotides outside the gene matches: 7. The CDR3 is CSVDPGTSKQYF. For the CDR3, the DNA is TGCAGCGTTGACCCCGGGACTAGCAAGCAGTACTTC. Drawing the rest from reference TRBV29-1 and TRBJ2-5, the complete variable domain is SAVISQKPSRDICQRGTSLTIQCQVDSQVTMMFWYRQQPGQSLTLIATANQGSEATYESGFVIDKFPISRPNLTFSTLTVSNMSPEDSSIYLCSVDPGTSKQYFGPGTRLLVL.

This clonotype was counted at least ten times. The chain employs TRBV5-1 and TRBJ2-5; no clear D gene. The J call may be wrong; the DNA end is better matched by TRBJ2-7. Germline values: CDR1 SGHRS, CDR2 YFSETQ. The CDR3 covers 13 residues. In DNA, the CDR3 is TGCGCCAGCAGCTTGGTTCGATCGGACGAGCAGTACTTC. This translates into CASSLVRSDEQYF.

The chain joins TRBV20-1 to TRBJ1-1; no definite D call. The germline CDR1 and CDR2 sequences are DFQATT and SNEGSKA (reference sequence). V was trimmed by 0 bases and J by 4 bases, leaving 18 bases between them. The CDR3 covers 16 residues. The chain's CDR3 is CSARDRWVPVSTEAFF. The CDR3 DNA follows: TGCAGTGCTAGAGACCGCTGGGTCCCAGTGAGCACTGAAGCTTTCTTT.

This clonotype was recorded a few times. V usage is TRBV24-1 and J usage is TRBJ2-5, with D maybe TRBD2 (5 bases). Looked up from germline, CDR1 is KGHDR and CDR2 is SFDVKD. V lost 5 bases and J 4 bases, leaving 10 bases between the germline ends. This CDR3 is built from 13 residues. The DNA for the CDR3 is TGTGCCACCAGTGTAGGGAGAGGAGAGACCCAGTACTTC. It translates to CATSVGRGETQYF.

The V call is TRBV6-6, the J call TRBJ1-1; no reliable D call. There are 13 residues in the CDR3. Trimming pared 3 bases from V and 4 bases from J, leaving 9 bases between. Germline loops: CDR1 MNHNY, CDR2 SVGAGI (reference sequence). The CDR3 loop is CASSYRGVTEAFF. The CDR3 DNA sequence: TGTGCCAGCAGTTATCGGGGTGTCACTGAAGCTTTCTTT.